Here is one T cell receptor (beta chain) with its context. This sample stems from a study of PD-1 blockade in mismatch repair-deficient tumors. Overall study context: Enrolled about 2012-2016, patients had progressing, pretreated mismatch repair-deficient cancers of 11 to 13 types.

Generated by immunoSEQ multiplex PCR, the TCRdb table keeps only in-frame clones and is missing some. The sample comprises roughly 15,000 clones, about 80% of which are singletons, and 3% to 4% rests with the top ten. Specimen: PBMCs, collected 4 weeks after starting pembrolizumab. The TCR was taken from an adult with mismatch repair-deficient cancer.

This CDR3 reads CASSLTPGLAALDYNEQFF. As DNA, the CDR3 is TGCGCCAGCAGCCTAACTCCGGGACTAGCGGCCCTGGATTACAATGAGCAGTTCTTC. The rearrangement links TRBV4-1 to TRBJ2-1; 11 bases are shared with TRBD2. Germline CDR1 reads MGHRA; CDR2 reads YSYEKL. CDR3 length: 19 residues. J gave up 4 bases and V 4 bases, and 15 bases lay outside the gene matches.